The 19 T cell receptor beta chains in this list originate from one sample, sequenced in a study of blood T cell repertoires in COVID-19. Using immunoSEQ multiplex PCR, the repertoire was profiled, and TCRdb retains in-frame clones only, with some absent. The sample has 80,000 or so clones; 80% are singletons. The sample consisted of peripheral blood. Source of these receptors: a woman in her 70s with acute or convalescent COVID-19.

This clone showed up just a few times. This chain joins TRBV19 and TRBJ2-5; 7 bases align to TRBD1. Trimming removed 6 bases from V and 5 bases from J; junction bases left unmatched: 9. This CDR3 is built from 14 residues. The germline gives CDR1 LNHDA, CDR2 SQIVND (reference sequence). DNA of the CDR3: TGTGCCAGTAGCATTCAGACAGGGTCGGAGACCCAGTACTTC. This encodes CASSIQTGSETQYF.

This rearrangement joins TRBV6-2 or TRBV6-3 to TRBJ1-2; weak D call: TRBD1 (6 bases). Germline V lookup: CDR1 MNHEY, CDR2 SVGEGT. The V gene lost 5 bases and the J gene lost 4 bases, with 11 bases spanning the gap. This CDR3 has 13 residues. Here the CDR3 reads CASSPGTLYGYTF. CDR3 nucleotides: TGTGCCAGCAGTCCCGGGACACTCTATGGCTACACCTTC.

V gene TRBV5-5 combines with J gene TRBJ1-2; 10 positions agree with TRBD1. The CDR3 extends over 15 amino acids. Unmatched junction bases numbered 6, after V lost 2 bases and J lost 5 bases. Germline assignment: CDR1 SGHKS and CDR2 YYEKEE (reference sequence). DNA of the CDR3: TGTGCCAGCAGCTTCGACAGGGGGCTTAGGTATGGCTACACCTTC. As protein: CASSFDRGLRYGYTF.

The chain uses TRBV10-3 and TRBJ1-1; D unclear. The germline CDR1 and CDR2 sequences are ENHRY and SYGVKD. V was cut by 0 bases and J by 0 bases, with 11 bases left in between. The length of the CDR3 is 16 residues. The CDR3 is CAISESETVMNTEAFF. CDR3 DNA: TGTGCCATCAGTGAGTCGGAGACGGTTATGAACACTGAAGCTTTCTTT.

The chain employs TRBV19 and TRBJ2-7; 11 bases align to TRBD1. The CDR3 runs 17 residues. With V trimmed by 6 bases and J by 4 bases, 14 bases remained unmatched. In germline, CDR1 is LNHDA, CDR2 SQIVND (reference sequence). Written as DNA, the CDR3 is TGTGCCAGTAGCCTAATCGGGTGGGGGACAGGGGGATACGAGCAGTACTTC. Its protein is CASSLIGWGTGGYEQYF.

The chain combines TRBV16 with TRBJ1-1; D gene unclear. Looked up from germline, CDR1 is KGHSY and CDR2 is FQNENV. This CDR3 is built from 15 residues. Trimming cost V 3 bases and J 1 base, with 12 bases left between them. The CDR3, as DNA: TGTGCCAGCAGCCAGCAAGCAACTCGGAACACTGAAGCTTTCTTT. It translates to CASSQQATRNTEAFF.

The chain uses TRBV4-1 and TRBJ1-2; D remains ambiguous. The V and J ends lost 0 bases and 7 bases respectively, with 12 bases between them. This CDR3 region has 14 residues. CDR1 and CDR2 (germline): MGHRA, YSYEKL. The CDR3 DNA sequence: TGCGCCAGCAGCCAAGATCCGGGTAATTCTGGCTACACCTTC. Translation gives CASSQDPGNSGYTF.

This sequence joins TRBV19 and TRBJ1-2; D is possibly TRBD1 (5 bases). The germline V gene encodes CDR1 LNHDA and CDR2 SQIVND (reference sequence). The germline V and J ends were trimmed by 7 bases and 7 bases, with 16 bases remaining between them. CDR3 length equals 13 residues. The DNA for the CDR3 is TGTGCCAGTATGTCACCGGGGGGTCTTGGCTACACCTTC. It codes for CASMSPGGLGYTF.

This clone appeared once. V is TRBV6-5 and J is TRBJ2-7; possible D gene TRBD2, 6 bases. Trimming stripped 6 bases from V and 3 bases from J, with 12 bases between. Germline CDR1 MNHEY, CDR2 SVGAGI. The CDR3 consists of 13 residues. The CDR3 reads CASRGDWIYEQYF. The CDR3 DNA sequence: TGTGCCAGCAGAGGGGACTGGATCTACGAGCAGTACTTC.

The gene calls are TRBV7-8 and TRBJ2-4, with TRBD2 matching over 8 bases. After removal of 5 bases from V and 6 bases from J, the junction contained 9 bases not matched to a gene. This CDR3 spans 15 amino acids. From germline, CDR1 is SGHVS and CDR2 FQNEAQ. CDR3 protein: CASSPLSRGGNIQYF. Here the CDR3 DNA reads TGTGCCAGCAGCCCCCTAAGTCGGGGGGGAAACATTCAGTACTTC.

This clone was counted only a few times. This chain uses TRBV7-2 with TRBJ2-7, with 7 bases fitting TRBD2. V trimming: 5 bases; J trimming: 3 bases; junction bases outside the gene matches: 7. The CDR3 has 14 residues. CDR1 SGHTA and CDR2 FQGNSA come from the germline V gene. The CDR3 reads CASSRWSGDYEQYF. CDR3 coding DNA: TGTGCCAGCAGCCGGTGGAGCGGGGACTACGAGCAGTACTTC. Filled out from reference TRBV7-2 and TRBJ2-7, the complete variable domain reads GAGVSQSPSNKVTEKGKDVELRCDPISGHTALYWYRQSLGQGLEFLIYFQGNSAPDKSGLPSDRFSAERTGGSVSTLTIQRTQQEDSAVYLCASSRWSGDYEQYFGPGTRLTVT.

The rearrangement joins TRBV4-3 to TRBJ2-6; D gene unclear. V was clipped by 4 bases and J by 0 bases, with 16 bases between them. Germline V gene lookup returns CDR1 LGHNA and CDR2 YSLEER. This CDR3 comprises 18 residues. This chain's CDR3 is CASSPGDLRLSGANVLTF. The DNA for the CDR3 is TGCGCCAGCAGCCCCGGCGACTTACGCCTCTCTGGGGCCAACGTCCTGACTTTC.

The genes are TRBV5-6 and TRBJ1-2; 8 bases are a match to TRBD1. J gave up 2 bases and V 1 base, and 4 bases lay outside the gene matches. The CDR3 is 15 residues long. Germline values: CDR1 SGHDT, CDR2 YYEEEE. The DNA for the CDR3 is TGTGCCAGCAGCTTGCTCTACAGGGGGAACTATGGCTACACCTTC. Translation gives CASSLLYRGNYGYTF.

The V gene is TRBV4-2, the J gene TRBJ2-2; 8 bases align to TRBD1. This CDR3 contains 14 residues. Germline V lookup: CDR1 LGHNA, CDR2 YNFKEQ. With 1 base clipped from V and 8 bases from J, the junction kept 3 bases outside the gene matches. CDR3 residues: CASSQAGGGGELFF. In nucleotides, the CDR3 is TGTGCCAGCAGCCAAGCAGGGGGCGGGGGGGAGCTGTTTTTT.

J is TRBJ1-5 and V is TRBV5-8; possible D gene TRBD1, 5 bases. The CDR3 contains 15 residues. Trimming removed 0 bases at V and 1 base at J, with 8 bases between. Germline CDR1 SGHTS, CDR2 YDEGEE. The chain's CDR3 is CASSLVPGSNQPQHF. CDR3 DNA sequence: TGTGCCAGCAGCTTGGTTCCAGGGAGCAATCAGCCCCAGCATTTT.

With respect to this clone: Other nucleotide sequences from this sample produce the same CDR3. The chain combines TRBV5-6 with TRBJ2-7, with D possibly being TRBD2 (6 bases). Trimming stripped 2 bases from V and 1 base from J, with 7 bases between. The CDR3 is 13 residues long. CDR1 is SGHDT and CDR2 is YYEEEE in the germline V gene. CDR3 bases: TGTGCCAGCAGCTTTCGGGGGTCCTACGAGCAGTACTTC. Translated, it gives CASSFRGSYEQYF.

The chain employs TRBV6-5 and TRBJ2-1, with D possibly TRBD2 on 6 matching bases. Germline lookup yields CDR1 MNHEY and CDR2 SVGAGI. This CDR3 region has 15 residues. Trimming removed 6 bases from V and 4 bases from J, with 16 bases in between. Here the CDR3 DNA reads TGTGCCAGCAGCCTCGGGACTTTCTTTTACAATGAGCAGTTCTTC. This codes for CASSLGTFFYNEQFF.

V is TRBV18 and J is TRBJ1-2; tentatively, D is TRBD1 (5 bases). CDR1 KGHSH and CDR2 LQKENI come from the germline V gene. This CDR3 contains 15 residues. Deletions cut 2 bases from V and 4 bases from J, with 14 bases between. CDR3 in amino acids: CASSPEQGSFYGYTF. The DNA of the CDR3 is TGTGCCAGCTCACCAGAGCAGGGATCTTTCTATGGCTACACCTTC. The full variable domain, in which reference TRBV18 and TRBJ1-2 provide the parts outside the CDR3, is NAGVMQNPRHLVRRRGQEARLRCSPMKGHSHVYWYRQLPEEGLKFMVYLQKENIIDESGMPKERFSAEFPKEGPSILRIQQVVRGDSAAYFCASSPEQGSFYGYTFGSGTRLTVV.

The chain is built from TRBV5-4 and TRBJ2-2; 13 bases agree with TRBD2. The CDR3 spans 17 residues. Germline trimming cut 0 bases from V and 6 bases from J; bases unmatched to any gene: 5. Germline V gene lookup returns CDR1 SGHNT and CDR2 YYREEE (reference sequence). The CDR3 DNA reads TGTGCCAGCAGCTTGGGACTAGCGGGGGGATTTGCCGGGGAGCTGTTTTTT. Protein: CASSLGLAGGFAGELFF.